The 14 T cell receptor beta chains below come from one sample, sequenced in a study of blood T cell repertoires in COVID-19. Profiling relied on immunoSEQ multiplex PCR, and the TCRdb table lists in-frame clones only, not all of them. The sample comprises 150,000 to 200,000 clones, roughly 86% of which are singletons, and about 1.4% rests with the top ten. The sequencing input was peripheral blood. These receptors were taken from a woman aged 50 to 60 with acute or convalescent COVID-19.

A few counts support this clone. V gene TRBV18 combines with J gene TRBJ1-2, with D hard to call. CDR3 length equals 15 residues. The germline V gene has CDR1 KGHSH and CDR2 LQKENI. Trimming took off 8 bases at V and 6 bases at J, with 22 bases between the two ends. The CDR3 region is CASTPEAEVGHGYTF. The CDR3 bases are TGTGCCAGCACCCCCGAGGCGGAAGTCGGCCATGGCTACACCTTC.

J is TRBJ1-3 and V is TRBV11-2; D call uncertain. This CDR3 is built from 13 residues. Germline CDR1 and CDR2: SGHAT and FQNNGV. The V and J ends lost 5 bases and 3 bases respectively, with 8 bases between them. CDR3 sequence (DNA): TGTGCCAGCAGCCCCGTCGGTGGAAACACCATATATTTT. Translated: CASSPVGGNTIYF.

The chain links TRBV6-6 to TRBJ2-7; tentatively, D is TRBD1 (7 bases). CDR3 size: 12 residues. The V and J ends lost 4 bases and 6 bases respectively, with 10 bases between them. From germline, CDR1 is MNHNY and CDR2 SVGAGI (reference sequence). The CDR3 reads CASSSRGAEQYF. CDR3 sequence (DNA): TGTGCCAGCAGTTCCAGGGGGGCCGAGCAGTACTTC.

This chain uses TRBV7-2 with TRBJ2-1; D is perhaps TRBD1 (6 bases). Trimming took 1 base from V and 3 from J, leaving 10 bases between them. CDR1 SGHTA and CDR2 FQGNSA come from the germline V gene. This CDR3 has 15 amino acids. In DNA, the CDR3 is TGTGCCAGCAGCTTAGGCCCGGGACACTACAATGAGCAGTTCTTC. This sequence encodes CASSLGPGHYNEQFF.

The chain recombines TRBV11-2 with TRBJ1-2; 9 bases align to TRBD1. Germline assignment: CDR1 SGHAT and CDR2 FQNNGV. J was trimmed by 4 bases and V by 5 bases; bases with no gene match: 5. CDR3 size: 14 residues. Written as DNA, the CDR3 is TGTGCCAGCAGCAACCGGGACAGGGTCTATGGCTACACCTTC. It yields the protein CASSNRDRVYGYTF.

This clone was seen only a few times. This chain uses TRBV5-1 with TRBJ2-1; 9 nucleotides line up with TRBD1. CDR3 length: 16 amino acids. CDR1 is SGHRS, CDR2 YFSETQ, per germline. The ends lost 4 bases at V and 0 bases at J; junction bases unmatched: 5. The CDR3 nucleotides read TGCGCCAGCAGCCGAATGACAGGGGGCTCCTACAATGAGCAGTTCTTC. Translated: CASSRMTGGSYNEQFF.

CDR3 DNA sequence: TGTGCCACCAGTGATCCTAGACTAGCGGGGGAGATATCCACAGATACGCAGTATTTT. This translates into CATSDPRLAGEISTDTQYF. The rearrangement joins TRBV24-1 to TRBJ2-3, with 12 bases identical to TRBD2. Per the germline V gene, CDR1 is KGHDR and CDR2 is SFDVKD. The CDR3 covers 19 residues. V shed 3 bases, J shed 2 bases, and the junction held 11 bases outside the gene matches.

This clone appeared a single time. The chain uses TRBV2 and TRBJ2-3; possibly TRBD1 for D (5 bases). V lost 4 bases, J lost 1 base, and 6 bases lay in between. The CDR3 spans 13 residues. CDR1 is SNHLY, CDR2 FYNNEI, per germline. The CDR3 sequence: CASSVQGTDTQYF. For the CDR3, the DNA is TGTGCCAGCAGTGTACAGGGCACAGATACGCAGTATTTT.

The gene calls are TRBV9 and TRBJ1-1; 10 nucleotides agree with TRBD1. The V and J ends lost 0 bases and 1 base, in that order; junction bases with no gene match: 6. Germline values: CDR1 SGDLS, CDR2 YYNGEE. This CDR3 has 17 residues. CDR3 DNA: TGTGCCAGCAGCGTAGAAGACAGGGGGCTGGGGAACACTGAAGCTTTCTTT. This encodes CASSVEDRGLGNTEAFF.

The chain uses TRBV7-2 and TRBJ2-5; D gene ambiguous. Germline V lookup: CDR1 SGHTA, CDR2 FQGNSA. Trimming cost V 1 base and J 4 bases, with 7 bases left between them. The CDR3 loop spans 13 amino acids. The CDR3 loop reads CASSLGGSETQYF. CDR3 coding DNA: TGTGCCAGCAGCTTAGGCGGATCAGAGACCCAGTACTTC.

Points on this clone: Other DNA sequences in the sample encode the same CDR3. This chain's CDR3 is CASSSRDTGNEKLFF. The DNA for the CDR3 is TGCGCCAGCAGCTCAAGGGACACCGGTAATGAAAAACTGTTTTTT. The gene calls are TRBV5-1 and TRBJ1-4; a possible D gene is TRBD1 (6 bases). Looked up from germline, CDR1 is SGHRS and CDR2 is YFSETQ. The CDR3 runs to 15 residues. The V end was cut by 3 bases, the J end by 4 bases, with 13 bases between.

The rearrangement links TRBV7-2 to TRBJ1-2; 9 bases are a match to TRBD1. V trimming: 6 bases; J trimming: 4 bases; junction bases outside the gene matches: 9. The CDR3 covers 15 residues. Germline loops: CDR1 SGHTA, CDR2 FQGNSA. The CDR3 sequence: CASSYTGTGIYGYTF. CDR3 nucleotide sequence: TGTGCCAGCAGTTATACCGGGACAGGGATCTATGGCTACACCTTC. Together with reference TRBV7-2 and TRBJ1-2, the CDR3 gives the full variable domain: GAGVSQSPSNKVTEKGKDVELRCDPISGHTALYWYRQSLGQGLEFLIYFQGNSAPDKSGLPSDRFSAERTGGSVSTLTIQRTQQEDSAVYLCASSYTGTGIYGYTFGSGTRLTVV.

V is TRBV6-1 and J is TRBJ2-7; no clear D gene. This CDR3 has 13 amino acids. The germline V gene encodes CDR1 MNHNS and CDR2 SASEGT. Trimming removed 1 base at V and 6 bases at J, with 10 bases between. This chain's CDR3 is CASSEGLVSEQYF. The DNA of the CDR3 is TGTGCCAGCAGTGAAGGGCTTGTAAGCGAGCAGTACTTC.

This chain links TRBV5-3 with TRBJ1-2; TRBD1 matches at 8 bases. TRBV5-3 is flagged as an ORF with uncertain function. The CDR3 has 15 amino acids. V lost 4 bases and J lost 5; bases outside the gene matches: 10. In DNA, the CDR3 is TGTGCCAGAAGCCGCGGACAGGGTGTGGGATATGGCTACACCTTC. Translating gives CARSRGQGVGYGYTF.